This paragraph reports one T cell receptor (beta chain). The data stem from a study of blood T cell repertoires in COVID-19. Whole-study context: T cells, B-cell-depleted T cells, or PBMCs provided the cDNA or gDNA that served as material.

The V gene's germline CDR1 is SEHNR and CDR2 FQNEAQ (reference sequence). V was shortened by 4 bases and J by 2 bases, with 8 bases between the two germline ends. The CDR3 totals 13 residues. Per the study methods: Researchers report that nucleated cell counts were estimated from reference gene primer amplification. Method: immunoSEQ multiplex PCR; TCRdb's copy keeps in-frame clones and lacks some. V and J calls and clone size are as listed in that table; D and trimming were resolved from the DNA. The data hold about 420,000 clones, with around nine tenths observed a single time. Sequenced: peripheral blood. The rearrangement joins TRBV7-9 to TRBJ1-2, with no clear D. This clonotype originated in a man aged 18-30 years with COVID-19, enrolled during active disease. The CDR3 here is CASSSTLNYGYTF. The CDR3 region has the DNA TGTGCCAGCAGCTCGACACTCAACTATGGCTACACCTTC.